Detailed here is one T cell receptor (beta chain). This clonotype has just a few counts. The antigen it recognizes is unknown. Base qualities are not provided; no much larger clone lies one nucleotide away. Synovial fluid samples were paired with blood samples taken from the same ankylosing spondylitis patients. The data derive from a study of CD8 T cells in ankylosing spondylitis (dated by TCRdb to 2016 to 2017). Background on the whole study: The study profiled T cell receptor beta repertoires in healthy donors and ankylosing spondylitis patients to find disease-linked TCR variants. Peripheral blood was sampled, and synovial fluid was additionally collected from ankylosing spondylitis patients. The full study cohort comprised some 27 ankylosing spondylitis patients and 85 to 120 healthy donors. The study at large found these results: A TCR beta motif of several highly homologous amino acid variants appeared characteristic of blood from ankylosing spondylitis patients. The disease-linked clones had a CD8+ phenotype and were found at relatively low frequencies in peripheral blood. According to the report, matched synovial fluid samples from ankylosing spondylitis patients were significantly enriched for the disease-linked clones. Some motif variants had previously been reported in the synovial fluid and blood of reactive arthritis patients, which suggests shared mechanisms of disease initiation.

The junction carries 8 bases between V and J, which are trimmed by 0 bases and 2 bases respectively. From the cysteine through the phenylalanine, the CDR3 covers 14 amino acids. The read is trimmed to its CDR3 DNA, 42 bases read in frame from base 1. Reading the germline V gene (reference sequence) gives CDR1 GTSNPN and CDR2 SVGIG. Sequencing was performed on an Illumina HiSeq 2500. Quantitative 5'-RACE with molecular barcodes was the method used to prepare the TCR beta libraries. The published analysis was carried out like this. A new computational method based on a probabilistic model of VDJ rearrangement was used to identify disease-linked TCR variants. In-frame beta chains were kept once TCRdb had trimmed the public reads at Q25 with fastp and called clones with MiXCR. One record per CDR3 amino acid sequence lists the most common genes and DNA. These V and J calls are TCRdb output, not the study's own analysis. The sample has 150,000 or so distinct CDR3 sequences on record, 30% to 40% of them singletons. The ten largest clones add up to 6% of the sample.

The sequence derives from a male donor with ankylosing spondylitis. This chain joins TRBV30 to TRBJ1-5; tentative D gene TRBD1, with 5 bases matching. Source material: synovial fluid, either unsorted or a sorted T cell fraction (not recorded which). The nucleotides are TGTGCCTGGAGTGTATGGGGGGGCAATCAGCCCCAGCATTTT. This yields the protein CAWSVWGGNQPQHF.